Sequencing of this T cell receptor beta chain was carried out in a study of blood T cell repertoires in COVID-19. TCRdb keeps only in-frame clones here, not all; method: immunoSEQ multiplex PCR. The sample yields around 150,000 clones, roughly 80% seen once. In regard to this clone: Other DNA sequences in the same sample also yield this CDR3.

Trimming took 4 bases from V and 7 from J; bases not matched to a gene: 6. This CDR3 is built from 16 residues. Germline V gene data show CDR1 as LGHDT and CDR2 as YNNKEL (reference sequence). Sequenced sample: peripheral blood. The TCR was taken from a man aged 45-65 years with acute or convalescent COVID-19. The genes are TRBV3-1 (or the pseudogene TRBV3-2) and TRBJ2-1, with 14 nucleotides matching TRBD2. CDR3 protein: CASSRGLAGVNNEQFF. The CDR3, as DNA: TGTGCCAGCAGCCGGGGACTAGCGGGGGTAAATAATGAGCAGTTCTTC.